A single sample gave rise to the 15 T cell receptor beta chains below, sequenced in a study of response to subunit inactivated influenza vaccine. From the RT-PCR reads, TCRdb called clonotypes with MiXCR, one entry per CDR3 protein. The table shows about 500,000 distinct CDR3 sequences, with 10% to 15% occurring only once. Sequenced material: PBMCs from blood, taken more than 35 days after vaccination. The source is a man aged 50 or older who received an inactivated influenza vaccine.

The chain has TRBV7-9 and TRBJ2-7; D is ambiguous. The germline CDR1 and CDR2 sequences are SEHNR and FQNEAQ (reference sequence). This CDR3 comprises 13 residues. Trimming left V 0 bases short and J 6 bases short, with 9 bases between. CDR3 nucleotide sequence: TGTGCCAGCAGCTTAGCGGACCCCGGCGAGCAGTACTTC. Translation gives CASSLADPGEQYF.

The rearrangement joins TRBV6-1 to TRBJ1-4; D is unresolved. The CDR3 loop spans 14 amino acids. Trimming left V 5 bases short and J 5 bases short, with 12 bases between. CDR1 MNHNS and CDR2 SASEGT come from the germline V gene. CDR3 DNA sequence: TGTGCCAGCAGTCCTTCATTATCGAATGAAAAACTGTTTTTT. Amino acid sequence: CASSPSLSNEKLFF.

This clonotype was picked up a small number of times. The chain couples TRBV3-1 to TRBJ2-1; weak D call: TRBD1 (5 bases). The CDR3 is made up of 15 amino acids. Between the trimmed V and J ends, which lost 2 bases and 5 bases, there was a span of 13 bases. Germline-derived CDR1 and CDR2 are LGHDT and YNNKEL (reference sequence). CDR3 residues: CASSQMQGVNNEQFF. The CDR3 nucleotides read TGTGCCAGCAGCCAAATGCAGGGTGTAAACAATGAGCAGTTCTTC.

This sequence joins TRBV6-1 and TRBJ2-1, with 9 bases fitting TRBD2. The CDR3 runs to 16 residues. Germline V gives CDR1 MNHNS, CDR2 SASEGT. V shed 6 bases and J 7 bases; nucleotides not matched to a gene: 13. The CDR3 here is CASRSFAGGWGNEQFF. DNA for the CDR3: TGTGCCAGCAGGTCGTTTGCGGGGGGGTGGGGGAATGAGCAGTTCTTC.

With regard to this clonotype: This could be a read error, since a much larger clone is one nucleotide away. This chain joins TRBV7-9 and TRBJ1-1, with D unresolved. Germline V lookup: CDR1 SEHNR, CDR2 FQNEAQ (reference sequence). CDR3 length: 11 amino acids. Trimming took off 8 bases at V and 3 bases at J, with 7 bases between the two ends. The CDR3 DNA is TGTGCCAGCTGCCTATACACTGAAGCTTTCTTT. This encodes CASCLYTEAFF.

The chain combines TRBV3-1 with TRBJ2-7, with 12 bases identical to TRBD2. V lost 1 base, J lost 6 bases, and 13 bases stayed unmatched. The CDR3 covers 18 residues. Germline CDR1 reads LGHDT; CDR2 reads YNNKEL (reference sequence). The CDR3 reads CASSQVPSGRAGHGEQYF. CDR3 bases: TGTGCCAGCAGCCAAGTCCCTAGCGGGAGGGCCGGTCATGGCGAGCAGTACTTC.

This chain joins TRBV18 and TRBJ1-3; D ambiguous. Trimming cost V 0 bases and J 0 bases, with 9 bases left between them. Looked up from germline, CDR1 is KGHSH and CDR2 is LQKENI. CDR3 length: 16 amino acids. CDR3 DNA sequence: TGTGCCAGCTCACCACCGGGTCCGAGCTCTGGAAACACCATATATTTT. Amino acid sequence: CASSPPGPSSGNTIYF.

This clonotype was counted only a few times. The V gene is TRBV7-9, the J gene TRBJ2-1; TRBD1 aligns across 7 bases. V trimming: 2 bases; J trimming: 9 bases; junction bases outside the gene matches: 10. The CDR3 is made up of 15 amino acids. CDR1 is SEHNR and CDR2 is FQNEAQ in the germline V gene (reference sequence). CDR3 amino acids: CASSLNDRVGTEQFF. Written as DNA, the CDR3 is TGTGCCAGCAGCTTAAATGACAGGGTTGGGACTGAGCAGTTCTTC.

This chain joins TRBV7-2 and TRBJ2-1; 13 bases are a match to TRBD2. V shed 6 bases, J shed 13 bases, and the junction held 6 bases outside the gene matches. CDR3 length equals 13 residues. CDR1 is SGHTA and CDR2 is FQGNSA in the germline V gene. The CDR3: CASSPGLAGDQFF. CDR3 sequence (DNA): TGTGCCAGCAGTCCTGGACTAGCGGGAGATCAGTTCTTC. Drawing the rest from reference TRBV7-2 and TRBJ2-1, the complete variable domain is GAGVSQSPSNKVTEKGKDVELRCDPISGHTALYWYRQSLGQGLEFLIYFQGNSAPDKSGLPSDRFSAERTGGSVSTLTIQRTQQEDSAVYLCASSPGLAGDQFFGPGTRLTVL.

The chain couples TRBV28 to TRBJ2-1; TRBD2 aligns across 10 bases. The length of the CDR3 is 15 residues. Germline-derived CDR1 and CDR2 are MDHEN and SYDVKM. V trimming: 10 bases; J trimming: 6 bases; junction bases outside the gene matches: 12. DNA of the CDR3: TGTGCCACCACCGCCCTAGCGGGAGTAGGCAATGAGCAGTTCTTC. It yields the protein CATTALAGVGNEQFF.

The CDR3 region is CASSPPSVFEQYF. In nucleotides, the CDR3 is TGTGCCAGCTCACCACCATCGGTATTCGAGCAGTACTTC. The chain employs TRBV18 and TRBJ2-7; D is ambiguous. The ends were cut back, 0 bases at V and 6 bases at J, with 9 bases in the middle. CDR1 is KGHSH, CDR2 LQKENI, per germline. CDR3 length: 13 residues.

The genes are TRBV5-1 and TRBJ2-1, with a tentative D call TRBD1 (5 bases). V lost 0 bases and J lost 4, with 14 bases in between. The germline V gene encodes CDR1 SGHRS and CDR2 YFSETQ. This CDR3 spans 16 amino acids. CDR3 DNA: TGCGCCAGCAGCTTGGCGGCCTTTGGGGCTTACAATGAGCAGTTCTTC. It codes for CASSLAAFGAYNEQFF.

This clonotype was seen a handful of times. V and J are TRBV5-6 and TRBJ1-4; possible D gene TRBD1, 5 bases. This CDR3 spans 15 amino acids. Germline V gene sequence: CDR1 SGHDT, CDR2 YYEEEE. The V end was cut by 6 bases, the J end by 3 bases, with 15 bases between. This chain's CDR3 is CASTGGTRSNEKLFF. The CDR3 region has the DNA TGTGCCAGCACGGGGGGGACGAGATCTAATGAAAAACTGTTTTTT.

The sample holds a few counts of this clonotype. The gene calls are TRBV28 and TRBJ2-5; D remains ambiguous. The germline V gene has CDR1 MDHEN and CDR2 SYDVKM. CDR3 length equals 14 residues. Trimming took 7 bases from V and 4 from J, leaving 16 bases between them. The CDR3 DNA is TGTGCCAGCACCCGGTTATCAGTACGAGAGACCCAGTACTTC. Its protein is CASTRLSVRETQYF.

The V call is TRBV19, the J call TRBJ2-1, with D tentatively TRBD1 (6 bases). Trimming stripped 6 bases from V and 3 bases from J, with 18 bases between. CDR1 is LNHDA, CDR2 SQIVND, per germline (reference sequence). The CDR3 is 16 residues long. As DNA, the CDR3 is TGTGCCAGTAGCCACCCACCGGGACAAATCTACAATGAGCAGTTCTTC. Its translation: CASSHPPGQIYNEQFF.